This T cell receptor beta chain was identified in a study of T cell changes during pregnancy in multiple sclerosis. CDR1 is ENHRY, CDR2 SYGVKD, per germline. Trimming took 3 bases from V and 4 from J; bases not matched to a gene: 8. The CDR3 has 15 residues. Clones were sequenced by immunoSEQ multiplex PCR, and TCRdb holds only the in-frame ones, with some missing. The table has 66,000 or so clones, about 91% seen once. The receptor was derived from a female donor with multiple sclerosis, enrolled in a pregnancy study. Here the sequenced sample was CD8+ T cells from peripheral blood mononuclear cells, taken before pregnancy. The V call is TRBV10-3, the J call TRBJ1-1; TRBD1 agrees at 7 bases. CDR3 bases: TGTGCCATCAGTGACTGGGCAGGGGGAACCACTGAAGCTTTCTTT. Translated, it gives CAISDWAGGTTEAFF.